This TCR beta chain was identified in a study of T-cell memory formation after mild COVID-19. The table lists this clonotype with many counts. The antigen remains undetermined. Notes on the study in general: Clones that contracted from day 15 to 85 had balanced CD4/CD8; later expanders were CD4+ biased.

TCRdb re-called the 5' RACE reads through MiXCR, storing one row per CDR3 protein. The sample yields 120,000 to 150,000 distinct CDR3 sequences, about 6.1% seen once. Sequences were obtained from PBMCs or a T cell subset sorted from them (not recorded which). This TCR was recovered from an adult woman who had mild COVID-19 (a few samples of this study predate the infection). Cell type and time point are not known.

The chain's CDR3 is CASSLVRRAYTQYF. The CDR3 region has the DNA TGTGCCAGCAGCTTAGTGCGTAGAGCTTATACGCAGTATTTT. The chain has TRBV11-2 and TRBJ2-3; D ambiguous. Germline CDR1 is SGHAT and CDR2 is FQNNGV. The CDR3 loop spans 14 amino acids. The V end was cut by 1 base, the J end by 7 bases, with 12 bases between.